This TCR beta chain was observed in a study of T cells in Graves' hyperthyroidism and ophthalmopathy (dated by TCRdb to about 2019). For the wider study: Peripheral blood was sampled at the time of initial diagnosis, prior to any treatment. The paper reports TCR Vbeta CDR3 sequencing of about 140 peripheral blood samples: 43 ophthalmopathy, fewer than 85 hyperthyroidism and 17 progressor patients. TCR V-J signatures able to tell the groups apart were searched for in a discovery cohort of approximately 95 patients, of whom roughly 42 had Graves' ophthalmopathy and about 60 had stable Graves' hyperthyroidism. Whether ophthalmopathy could be predicted prospectively was tested in an independent validation cohort made up of roughly 20 hyperthyroidism patients plus 17 patients who later progressed to ophthalmopathy. In more than 5 Graves' hyperthyroidism patients, the study also compared T-cell repertoires from thyroid tissue with T-cell repertoires from blood. Once sampling was done, hyperthyroidism patients were given methimazole at a starting dose of 30 mg daily, whereas ophthalmopathy patients were given high-dose intravenous methylprednisolone. The 75 to 100 discovery patients were divided at random into training and test sets in a 7:3 ratio.

The TCR beta CDR3 regions were amplified from RNA transcripts. For the first round of RT-PCR on the TCR CDR3, the HTBI primer set was used together with the Qiagen OneStep RT-PCR kit. Libraries were constructed in a second round of multiplex PCR, after which size selection and purification were performed. Paired-end sequencing of the libraries was performed with 100 bp reads on an Illumina HiSeq2000. In the authors' own workflow: SOAPnuke was used to process the raw data, throwing out any read that contained adapters or uncalled bases, had a mean Phred below 15, or lacked an exact constant-primer or identifier match. High-quality paired reads were merged using COPE v1.2.5, and each unique nucleotide sequence was defined as a clonotype. MiTCR v1.1 was used to align the clonotypes against IMGT TRBV, TRBD and TRBJ reference segments. The analysis was restricted to V-J combinations with a frequency above 0.0001, which together covered about 99% of the repertoires. A TCS score was defined as the ratio of F50 (clonal expansion) to E x V (chaos), with BLOSUM62-based TCRdist applied between CDR3 peptides within each V-J. Welch's t-statistics and random forest reduced roughly 540 V-J features to some 14, which were used in a naive Bayes classifier (R e1071). TCRdb ran its own pipeline on the public reads, namely fastp trimming at Q25 and MiXCR clone calling, and kept in-frame beta chains. CDR3 protein duplicates are merged, each entry listing the most common genes and DNA. V and J calls and clone size were set by TCRdb, not the authors. The sample table shows hundreds of thousands of distinct CDR3 sequences, and roughly 19% are seen once. Jointly, the top ten make up 3.7% of the sample.

A distance of 16 bases separates the germline ends of V and J, which lose 3 bases and 7 bases respectively. Inclusive of the bounding cysteine and phenylalanine, the CDR3 is 15 residues long. Just CDR3 DNA is preserved here, 45 bases in frame from base 1. Paper-wide results and their limitations: A model built on a 13 V-J signature distinguished ophthalmopathy from stable hyperthyroidism, reaching roughly 88% sensitivity and 81.08% specificity in cross-validation and 80%/75% in testing. No statistical method was used to fix the sample size in advance, and group allocation was not hidden from the investigators. Blood samples also contained most of the expanded thyroid clonotypes (frequency above 0.001), which suggests that blood repertoires may reflect thyroid immune responses. In validation, the model predicted progression to ophthalmopathy with roughly 70% sensitivity and 72.22% specificity, a median of 6.5 months before onset.

Stable Graves' hyperthyroidism was defined as no progression to ophthalmopathy during 18 months of follow-up. Hyperthyroidism patients were newly diagnosed, had a disease duration of under 2 months, and were aged 18 to 65 years. Patients with uncontrolled infections, other autoimmune diseases, pregnancy or lactation were excluded. Diagnoses were established on the basis of clinical symptoms, serum thyroxine and TRAb, thyroid ultrasound, and orbital computed tomography. PBMCs were separated from over 9 ml of fresh peripheral blood using Ficoll-Paque density gradient centrifugation. Total RNA was extracted with Trizol reagent, and quality was checked on an Agilent 2100 Bioanalyzer. This clonotype was recorded many times. Its antigen remains unidentified. There are no base qualities to consult, and no much larger clone falls within one base.

The rearrangement joined TRBV12-3 or TRBV12-4 to TRBJ1-5; the D gene assignment is ambiguous. The specimen was blood. The clonotype comes from a woman younger than 30 with Graves' hyperthyroidism. The bases read TGTGCCAGCAGTTTTCCATCTGGTGTGGAACAGCCCCAGCATTTT. Its protein is CASSFPSGVEQPQHF.